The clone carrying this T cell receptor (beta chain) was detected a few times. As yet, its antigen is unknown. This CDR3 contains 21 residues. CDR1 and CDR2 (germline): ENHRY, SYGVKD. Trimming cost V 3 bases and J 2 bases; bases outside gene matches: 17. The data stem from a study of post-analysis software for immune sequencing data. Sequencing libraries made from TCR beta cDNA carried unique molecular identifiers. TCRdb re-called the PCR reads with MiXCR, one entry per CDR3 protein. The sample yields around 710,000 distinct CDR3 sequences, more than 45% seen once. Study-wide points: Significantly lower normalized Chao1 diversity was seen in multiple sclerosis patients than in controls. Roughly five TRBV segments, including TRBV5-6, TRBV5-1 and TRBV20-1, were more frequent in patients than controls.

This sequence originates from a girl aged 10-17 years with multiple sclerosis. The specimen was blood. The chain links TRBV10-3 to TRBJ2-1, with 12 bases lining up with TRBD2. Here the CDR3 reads CAISDLRRRTSGTNAYNEQFF. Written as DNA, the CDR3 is TGTGCCATCAGTGATCTAAGACGTAGGACTAGCGGGACGAATGCCTACAATGAGCAGTTCTTC.